Following are 6 T cell receptor beta chains from one sample sequenced in a study of CXCR3-negative and CXCR3-positive naive CD8 T cells. Regarding the study as a whole: Greater hydrophobicity was found in TRB CDR3s of CXCR3-positive naive cells than of CXCR3-negative naive cells.

The method, 5' RACE with UMI labels, was used to prepare the TRB cDNA libraries. TCRdb reprocessed the 5' RACE reads and reports one entry per CDR3 protein, with no DNA. The sample holds about 84,000 distinct CDR3 sequences. These receptors are not linked to any known antigen. Sequences were obtained from naive CXCR3+ CD8+ T cells from blood. Subset denoted: CD45RO-CCR7+CD27+CD95- naive CD8+ T cells expressing CXCR3 (TNR3+). The receptors shown here come from a human donor in good health. Some clones in this sample may be carry-over from other donors' samples.

V and J are TRBV5-1 and TRBJ2-7; the TRBD1 assignment by TCRdb is unverifiable without DNA. Per the germline V gene, CDR1 is SGHRS and CDR2 is YFSETQ. The CDR3 is made up of 14 amino acids. The CDR3 loop reads CASSLAPRVYEQYF.

The chain combines TRBV10-3 with TRBJ2-5; the D call from TCRdb, TRBD1, cannot be confirmed without DNA. Germline V gene sequence: CDR1 ENHRY, CDR2 SYGVKD. This CDR3 spans 16 amino acids. CDR3 sequence reads: CAISESPGASIETQYF.

V usage is TRBV28 and J usage is TRBJ2-5; TCRdb proposes TRBD2, but this gene call is untestable without DNA. Germline CDR1 is MDHEN and CDR2 is SYDVKM. The CDR3 totals 12 residues. The CDR3 sequence is CASSGGVETQYF.

The V and J genes are TRBV3-1 and TRBJ2-7; there is no DNA to check the TCRdb D call of TRBD2. The CDR3 is 16 amino acids. The germline V gene has CDR1 LGHDT and CDR2 YNNKEL (reference sequence). The CDR3 protein is CASSPLAGGVAYEQYF.

This sequence joins TRBV2 and TRBJ2-2; TCRdb's D call, TRBD2, is unchecked because there is no DNA. CDR1 is SNHLY and CDR2 is FYNNEI in the germline V gene. The CDR3 contains 13 residues. Here the CDR3 reads CATLAVGAGELFF.

The chain joins TRBV27 to TRBJ2-4; TCRdb returns TRBD2, unconfirmable since there is no DNA. In germline, CDR1 is MNHEY, CDR2 SMNVEV (reference sequence). This CDR3 region has 14 residues. CDR3 sequence reads: CASSFSRGGNIQYF.